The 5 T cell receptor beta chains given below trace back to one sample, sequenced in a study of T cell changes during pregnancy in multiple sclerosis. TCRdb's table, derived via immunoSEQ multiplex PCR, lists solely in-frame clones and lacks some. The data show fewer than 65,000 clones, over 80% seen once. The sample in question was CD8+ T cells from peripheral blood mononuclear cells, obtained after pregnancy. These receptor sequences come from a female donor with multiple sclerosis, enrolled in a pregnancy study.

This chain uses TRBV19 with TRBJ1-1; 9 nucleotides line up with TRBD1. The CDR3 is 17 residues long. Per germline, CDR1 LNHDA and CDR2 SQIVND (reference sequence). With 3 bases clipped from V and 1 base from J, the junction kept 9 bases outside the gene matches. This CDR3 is CASSIGDRVLENTEAFF. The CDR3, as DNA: TGTGCCAGTAGTATTGGGGACAGGGTCCTCGAGAACACTGAAGCTTTCTTT.

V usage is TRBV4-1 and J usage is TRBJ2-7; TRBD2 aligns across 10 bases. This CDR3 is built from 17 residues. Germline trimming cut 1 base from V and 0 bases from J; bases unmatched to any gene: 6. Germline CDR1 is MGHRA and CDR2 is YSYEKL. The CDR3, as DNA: TGCGCCAGCAGCCAAGGTGTATTAGCGGGGGGCTCCTACGAGCAGTACTTC. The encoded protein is CASSQGVLAGGSYEQYF.

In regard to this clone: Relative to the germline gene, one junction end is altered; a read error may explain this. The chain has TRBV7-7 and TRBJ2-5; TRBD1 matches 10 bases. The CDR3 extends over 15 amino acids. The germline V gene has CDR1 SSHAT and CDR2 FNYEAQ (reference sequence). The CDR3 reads CASSTPGTGEETQYF. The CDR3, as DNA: TGTGCTAGCAGCACCCCCGGGACAGGGGAAGAGACCCAGTACTTC. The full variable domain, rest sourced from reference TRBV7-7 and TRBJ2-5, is GAGVSQSPRYKVTKRGQDVTLRCDPISSHATLYWYQQALGQGPEFLTYFNYEAQPDKSGLPSDRFSAERPEGSISTLTIQRTEQRDSAMYRCASSTPGTGEETQYFGPGTRLLVL.

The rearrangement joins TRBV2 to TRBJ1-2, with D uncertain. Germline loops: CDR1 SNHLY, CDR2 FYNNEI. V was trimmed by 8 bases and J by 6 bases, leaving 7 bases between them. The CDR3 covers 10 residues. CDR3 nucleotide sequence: TGTGCCAGCCTAACCGATGGCTACACCTTC. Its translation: CASLTDGYTF.

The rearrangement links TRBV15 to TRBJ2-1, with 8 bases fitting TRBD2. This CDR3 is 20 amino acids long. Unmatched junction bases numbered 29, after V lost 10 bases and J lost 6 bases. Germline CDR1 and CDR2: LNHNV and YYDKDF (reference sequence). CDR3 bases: TGTGCCAACACCCGGACACTAGCGGCGATGCAGGCTCGTGGGGCCAATGAGCAGTTCTTC. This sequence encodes CANTRTLAAMQARGANEQFF.